This T cell receptor beta chain comes out of a study of breast tumors, draining lymph nodes, adjacent tissues. Findings and limits, study-wide: Tumor T cell lymph node origin was a supported hypothesis, not proven. The data were judged consistent with most tumor T cells coming from lymph node and expanding in tumor. Tumors had less TCR diversity than lymph nodes, more than nontumor tissue.

Breast cancer patients provided tissue from their axillary draining lymph nodes. From germline, CDR1 is SGHRS and CDR2 YFSETQ. The V and J ends lost 0 bases and 1 base respectively, with 2 bases between them. CDR3 length equals 13 residues. This clonotype was seen at least ten times. Its specificity is not known. TCRdb called the multiplex PCR reads again in MiXCR, with one record for every CDR3 protein. The table lists approximately 250,000 distinct CDR3 sequences, less than 40% of them singletons. The sequence was collected from a female donor with breast cancer. Some clones in this sample may be carry-over from other donors' samples. Source material: axillary lymph node tissue. The chain uses TRBV5-1 and TRBJ1-3; D gene unclear. DNA for the CDR3: TGCGCCAGCAGCTTGGAATCTGGAAACACCATATATTTT. Its translation: CASSLESGNTIYF.